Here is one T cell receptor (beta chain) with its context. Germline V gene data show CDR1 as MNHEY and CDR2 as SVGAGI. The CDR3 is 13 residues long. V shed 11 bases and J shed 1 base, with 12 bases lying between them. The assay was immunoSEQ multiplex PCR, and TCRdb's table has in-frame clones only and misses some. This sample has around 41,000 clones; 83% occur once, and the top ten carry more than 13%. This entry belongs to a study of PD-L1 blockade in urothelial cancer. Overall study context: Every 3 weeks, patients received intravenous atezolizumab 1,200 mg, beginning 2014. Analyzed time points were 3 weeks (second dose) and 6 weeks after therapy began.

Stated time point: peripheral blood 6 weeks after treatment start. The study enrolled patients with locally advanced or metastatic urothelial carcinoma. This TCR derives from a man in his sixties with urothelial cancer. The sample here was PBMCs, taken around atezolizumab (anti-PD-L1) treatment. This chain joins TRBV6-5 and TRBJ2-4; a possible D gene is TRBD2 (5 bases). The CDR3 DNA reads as TGTGCCGGTTACTCGGGGGCCAAAAACATTCAGTACTTC. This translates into CAGYSGAKNIQYF.